The rows below give T cell receptor beta chains drawn from one sample of a study of T cells in Graves' hyperthyroidism and ophthalmopathy. Using its own MiXCR run on the multiplex PCR reads, TCRdb lists one record per CDR3 protein. Of about 270,000 distinct CDR3 sequences detected, around 24% appear once; the ten largest clones hold approximately 32%. Sequenced sample: blood. These receptors were obtained from a woman between 40 and 55 years old with Graves' ophthalmopathy. The CDR3 runs from the conserved cysteine through the conserved F or W.

v_call cdr3_aa
TRBV13 CASSSPQEGVYTGELFF
TRBV9 CASSVGVGIMNTEAFF
TRBV7-8 CASSNGHEQYF
TRBV2 CASTSPDRGYYGYTF
TRBV7-8 CASSFPRLQETQYF
TRBV10-3 CAISEPTGLENTGELFF
TRBV19 CASSPGQGTETQYF
TRBV27 CASSLGVSRATETQYF
TRBV24-1 CATSDPSGSETQYF
TRBV2 CASSWGLTDTQYF
TRBV28 CASSLGADFQETQYF